This record covers a single T cell receptor (beta chain). Per the authors' pipeline: Amplification with reference gene primers provided the estimates of nucleated cell counts. Clones were read by immunoSEQ multiplex PCR, and TCRdb kept only the in-frame ones, dropping some. For V, J and clone size, that table is used; D and trimming come from the DNA. Among around 84,000 clones listed, around 90% were seen once. The data were taken from a study of blood T cell repertoires in COVID-19. About the study: COVID-19 samples from acute and convalescent phases originated in the United States, Italy and Spain. Sources were T cells, B-cell-depleted T cells, or PBMCs; the material itself was cDNA or gDNA.

The germline V gene encodes CDR1 LNHNV and CDR2 YYDKDF (reference sequence). CDR3 length equals 14 residues. V lost 4 bases to trimming and J lost 5 bases; unmatched junction nucleotides: 4. This chain links TRBV15 with TRBJ2-2; 7 nucleotides match TRBD1. Sequencing input: peripheral blood. The TCR comes from an elderly man with active or convalescent COVID-19. CDR3 nucleotide sequence: TGTGCCACCAGCAAGGGACAGCTAACCGGGGAGCTGTTTTTT. Translated, it gives CATSKGQLTGELFF.